This paragraph covers one T cell receptor beta chain sequence. The antigen is unknown. The entry originates in a study of blood T cells in healthy people across ages. Study-wide points: In long-lived donors, naive CD4+ cell counts and diversity exceeded those of aged donors.

Every sample had a minimum of 7 million PBMCs isolated. Per sample, at least 5 micrograms of total RNA were extracted. Primers used in a second PCR of roughly 6 to 12 cycles were a sample-barcoded 5' primer and a J-beta primer mix. TCRdb reprocessed the 5' RACE reads with MiXCR, giving one entry per CDR3 protein. The table records over 1,200,000 distinct CDR3 sequences, around 59% of them present only once. The receptor was derived from a man between 18 and 29 years old in good health. Sequences were obtained from blood.

The CDR3 DNA reads as TGTGCCAGCAGCTTCGACAGTTCTAATTCACCCCTCCACTTT. It is translated as CASSFDSSNSPLHF. The chain carries TRBV12-3 or TRBV12-4 and TRBJ1-6, with a possible D match to TRBD1 (5 bases). With 6 bases removed from V and 6 bases from J, the gap between germline ends came to 12 bases. The CDR3 extends over 14 amino acids.